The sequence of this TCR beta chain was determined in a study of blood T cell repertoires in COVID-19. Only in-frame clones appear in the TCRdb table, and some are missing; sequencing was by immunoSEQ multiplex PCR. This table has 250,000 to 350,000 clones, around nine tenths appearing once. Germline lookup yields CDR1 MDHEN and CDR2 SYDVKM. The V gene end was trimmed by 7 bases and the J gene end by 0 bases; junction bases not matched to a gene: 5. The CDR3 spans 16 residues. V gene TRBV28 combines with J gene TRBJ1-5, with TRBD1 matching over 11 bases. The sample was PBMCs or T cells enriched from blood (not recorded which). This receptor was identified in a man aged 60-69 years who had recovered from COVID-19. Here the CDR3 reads CASTRGQGASNQPQHF. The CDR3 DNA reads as TGTGCCAGCACCCGAGGACAGGGGGCTAGCAATCAGCCCCAGCATTTT. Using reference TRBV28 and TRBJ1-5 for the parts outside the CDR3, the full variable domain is DVKVTQSSRYLVKRTGEKVFLECVQDMDHENMFWYRQDPGLGLRLIYFSYDVKMKEKGDIPEGYSVSREKKERFSLILESASTNQTSMYLCASTRGQGASNQPQHFGDGTRLSIL.